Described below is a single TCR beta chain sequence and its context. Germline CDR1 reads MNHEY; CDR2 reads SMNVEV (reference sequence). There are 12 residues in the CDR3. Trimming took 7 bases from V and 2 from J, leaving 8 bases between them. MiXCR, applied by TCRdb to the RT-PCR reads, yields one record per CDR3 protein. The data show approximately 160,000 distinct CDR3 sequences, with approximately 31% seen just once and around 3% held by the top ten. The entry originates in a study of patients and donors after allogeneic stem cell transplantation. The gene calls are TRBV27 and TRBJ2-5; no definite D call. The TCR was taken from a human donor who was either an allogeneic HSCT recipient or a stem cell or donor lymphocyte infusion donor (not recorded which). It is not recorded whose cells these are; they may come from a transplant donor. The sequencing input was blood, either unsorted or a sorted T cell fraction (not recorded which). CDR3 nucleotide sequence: TGTGCCAGCACGGATCAACAAGAGACCCAGTACTTC. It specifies CASTDQQETQYF.